A single sample gave rise to the 24 T cell receptor beta chains below, sequenced in a study of control samples from healthy donors and cancer patients. TCRdb's copy holds only in-frame clones and misses some; the assay was immunoSEQ multiplex PCR. The sample has 150,000 to 200,000 clones, 90% to 95% seen once. What was sequenced was blood. These receptors all stem from a woman between 40 and 50 years old in good health.

The V gene is TRBV5-6, the J gene TRBJ2-5; D might be TRBD1 or TRBD2, each matching 5 bases. Germline V gene data show CDR1 as SGHDT and CDR2 as YYEEEE. V lost 1 base to trimming and J lost 2 bases, with 15 bases between them. CDR3 length: 16 amino acids. The CDR3 sequence is CASSLLAGRGQETQYF. The CDR3 nucleotides read TGTGCCAGCAGCTTGCTGGCAGGGAGAGGGCAAGAGACCCAGTACTTC.

The V call is TRBV4-3, the J call TRBJ2-1; 9 bases are shared with TRBD2. The CDR3 has 17 amino acids. Per the germline V gene, CDR1 is LGHNA and CDR2 is YSLEER. V gave up 0 bases and J gave up 4 bases; unmatched junction bases: 7. The CDR3 sequence is CASSQDHRLAGYNEQFF. CDR3 DNA: TGCGCCAGCAGCCAAGATCATCGGCTAGCGGGATACAATGAGCAGTTCTTC.

This clone is a singleton in its sample. The rearrangement joins TRBV7-2 to TRBJ2-5, with TRBD2 matching over 11 bases. The junction had 7 bases not matched to a gene; V was cut back by 5 bases and J by 5 bases. Germline V gene sequence: CDR1 SGHTA, CDR2 FQGNSA. This CDR3 has 15 residues. CDR3 protein: CASSPSGGPWETQYF. The CDR3 coding sequence is TGTGCCAGCAGCCCTAGCGGGGGGCCGTGGGAGACCCAGTACTTC.

The chain carries TRBV21-1 and TRBJ1-3. TRBV21-1 is termed a pseudogene. The CDR3 is 16 amino acids. CDR3 bases: TGTGCCAGCGAAACCCCCAAAGACGGAGCTGGAAACACCATATATTTT. It specifies CASETPKDGAGNTIYF.

V gene TRBV3-1 (or the pseudogene TRBV3-2) combines with J gene TRBJ2-1, with D unclear. V shed 0 bases and J shed 8 bases, with 5 bases lying between them. This CDR3 is built from 12 residues. The germline V gene has CDR1 LGHDT and CDR2 YNNKEL (reference sequence). The CDR3 DNA reads TGTGCCAGCAGCCAAGAAGATGATGAGCAGTTCTTC. This translates into CASSQEDDEQFF.

J is TRBJ2-2 and V is TRBV27; TRBD2 might be the D (6 bases). Between the trimmed V and J ends, which lost 3 bases and 5 bases, there was a span of 13 bases. Germline CDR1 is MNHEY and CDR2 is SMNVEV (reference sequence). The CDR3 spans 15 residues. DNA for the CDR3: TGTGCCAGCAGTTTCACCAGGGCGGGGACCGGGGAGCTGTTTTTT. It translates to CASSFTRAGTGELFF.

V and J are TRBV30 and TRBJ1-2; D is uncertain. The CDR3 runs to 11 residues. Germline V CDR1 and CDR2: GTSNPN, SVGIG (reference sequence). V was cut by 1 base and J by 7 bases, with 7 bases left in between. The CDR3 loop is CAWSAFSGYTF. CDR3 sequence (DNA): TGTGCCTGGAGTGCTTTTTCTGGCTACACCTTC.

In DNA, the CDR3 is TGTGCCAGCAGCTTAGTTGCCGGTACCTCACCCCTCCACTTT. This gives the protein CASSLVAGTSPLHF. The chain couples TRBV7-2 to TRBJ1-6; D unclear. CDR3 length equals 14 residues. Germline CDR1 is SGHTA and CDR2 is FQGNSA. The germline V and J ends were trimmed by 1 base and 10 bases, with 11 bases remaining between them.

V and J are TRBV6-5 and TRBJ1-2; the D is unclear. The CDR3 is 15 residues long. The V gene's germline CDR1 is MNHEY and CDR2 SVGAGI. Trimming stripped 0 bases from V and 3 bases from J, with 11 bases between. CDR3 coding DNA: TGTGCCAGCAGTTACTCGCCCCGTCAGTACTATGGCTACACCTTC. Protein sequence: CASSYSPRQYYGYTF.

The chain combines TRBV5-4 with TRBJ1-4, with D hard to call. The CDR3 is 12 amino acids. Trimming cost V 0 bases and J 12 bases, with 9 bases left between them. The V gene's germline CDR1 is SGHNT and CDR2 YYREEE (reference sequence). The CDR3 loop reads CASSLERGELFF. The CDR3 DNA follows: TGTGCCAGCAGCTTGGAGCGGGGAGAACTGTTTTTT. Full variable domain (missing parts from reference TRBV5-4 and TRBJ1-4): ETGVTQSPTHLIKTRGQQVTLRCSSQSGHNTVSWYQQALGQGPQFIFQYYREEENGRGNFPPRFSGLQFPNYSSELNVNALELDDSALYLCASSLERGELFFGSGTQLSVL.

The V and J genes are TRBV19 and TRBJ1-5, with D perhaps matching TRBD1 (5 bases). This CDR3 contains 17 residues. Per the germline V gene, CDR1 is LNHDA and CDR2 is SQIVND (reference sequence). The V end lost 2 bases, the J end lost 0 bases, and 14 bases lay between the germline ends. CDR3 bases: TGTGCCAGTAGTATAACAGGCCTAAGGTATAGCAATCAGCCCCAGCATTTT. It translates to CASSITGLRYSNQPQHF.

V is TRBV20-1 and J is TRBJ2-7; the D is unclear. Germline CDR1 DFQATT, CDR2 SNEGSKA (reference sequence). The CDR3 spans 11 residues. Trimming cost V 3 bases and J 1 base, with 4 bases left between them. As DNA, the CDR3 is TGCAGTGCTAGGAGATCCTACGAGCAGTACTTC. This translates into CSARRSYEQYF.

This chain uses TRBV7-8 with TRBJ1-6; D gene unclear. CDR1 SGHVS and CDR2 FQNEAQ come from the germline V gene. Trimming took 5 bases from V and 5 from J, leaving 13 bases between them. This CDR3 region has 15 residues. In DNA form, the CDR3 reads TGTGCCAGCAGCCCGTCGGCAGGAGATAATTCACCCCTCCACTTT. Residues: CASSPSAGDNSPLHF. The whole variable domain, filled in from reference TRBV7-8 and TRBJ1-6, reads GAGVSQSPRYKVAKRGQDVALRCDPISGHVSLFWYQQALGQGPEFLTYFQNEAQLDKSGLPSDRFFAERPEGSVSTLKIQRTQQEDSAVYLCASSPSAGDNSPLHFGNGTRLTVT.

The CDR3 region has the DNA TGTGCCAGCAGCACCTTAGCGGCTGCAGATACGCAGTATTTT. Translated: CASSTLAAADTQYF. The chain recombines TRBV5-5 with TRBJ2-3; the D gene is possibly TRBD2 (6 bases). Trimming took off 4 bases at V and 4 bases at J, with 13 bases between the two ends. The CDR3 has 14 residues. Germline V gene sequence: CDR1 SGHKS, CDR2 YYEKEE (reference sequence).

This chain uses TRBV11-2 with TRBJ1-2; D not resolved. Germline V gives CDR1 SGHAT, CDR2 FQNNGV. V lost 5 bases and J lost 4, with 5 bases in between. This CDR3 is built from 11 residues. The CDR3 reads CASSPLYGYTF. In DNA, the CDR3 is TGTGCCAGCAGCCCCCTCTATGGCTACACCTTC.

V and J are TRBV20-1 and TRBJ2-7; 8 bases are a match to TRBD2. The CDR3 sequence is 15 residues long. V lost 3 bases, J lost 0 bases, and 7 bases stayed unmatched. CDR1 and CDR2 (germline): DFQATT, SNEGSKA (reference sequence). The CDR3 nucleotides are TGCAGTGCTAGTCCTCCGAGCGGGGGCTCCTACGAGCAGTACTTC. Protein: CSASPPSGGSYEQYF.

This chain joins TRBV11-2 and TRBJ2-3; maybe TRBD2 (6 bases). The CDR3 loop spans 16 amino acids. With 1 base removed from V and 2 bases from J, the gap between germline ends came to 13 bases. Germline loops: CDR1 SGHAT, CDR2 FQNNGV. The CDR3 DNA is TGTGCCAGCAGCTTAGGGGACTGGATCCTCACAGATACGCAGTATTTT. This gives the protein CASSLGDWILTDTQYF.

V and J are TRBV9 and TRBJ2-7; 8 nucleotides align to TRBD2. The CDR3 length is 16 residues. With 3 bases clipped from V and 1 base from J, the junction kept 9 bases outside the gene matches. Germline CDR1 is SGDLS and CDR2 is YYNGEE. The CDR3 reads CASSGSRGTRSYEQYF. CDR3 coding DNA: TGTGCCAGCAGCGGGTCGCGGGGGACTAGGTCCTACGAGCAGTACTTC.

The rearrangement uses TRBV7-8 and TRBJ1-5, with 7 bases matching TRBD1. This CDR3 spans 15 amino acids. The germline V gene has CDR1 SGHVS and CDR2 FQNEAQ. The trim removed 5 bases at V and 11 bases at J, leaving 15 bases unmatched. The CDR3 DNA sequence: TGTGCCAGCAGCCCAGGAGGGGGCCCAGAGCCGGCCCAGCATTTT. This codes for CASSPGGGPEPAQHF.

The chain employs TRBV7-2 and TRBJ1-4, with D unclear. The CDR3 extends over 20 amino acids. Germline V gives CDR1 SGHTA, CDR2 FQGNSA. Deletions cut 0 bases from V and 8 bases from J, with 28 bases between. The CDR3 sequence: CASSLATQRLTGSMREKLFF. CDR3 DNA: TGTGCCAGCAGCTTAGCTACCCAGAGACTGACCGGGTCGATGAGGGAAAAACTGTTTTTT.

The chain is built from TRBV5-1 and TRBJ2-1; D not resolved. Trimming cost V 6 bases and J 1 base, with 14 bases left between them. CDR3 length equals 15 residues. Germline V CDR1 and CDR2: SGHRS, YFSETQ. The CDR3 region has the DNA TGCGCCAGCAATTTGGCTCCCGGTTCCTACAATGAGCAGTTCTTC. It specifies CASNLAPGSYNEQFF.

The V gene is TRBV4-1, the J gene TRBJ1-3, with 8 bases matching TRBD1. V dropped 0 bases and J dropped 2; count of bases not matched to a gene: 9. The CDR3 has 18 residues. Per the germline V gene, CDR1 is MGHRA and CDR2 is YSYEKL. DNA for the CDR3: TGCGCCAGCAGCCAAGATTTTGGGCAGGGGGCCGCTGGAAACACCATATATTTT. It translates to CASSQDFGQGAAGNTIYF.

The chain combines TRBV11-3 with TRBJ1-6; D call uncertain. This CDR3 is built from 13 residues. Trimming left V 5 bases short and J 13 bases short, with 15 bases between. The germline V gene has CDR1 SGHNT and CDR2 YENEEA. The CDR3, as DNA: TGTGCCAGCAGCCTCGAAACCGGCACGCCCCTCCACTTT. The encoded protein is CASSLETGTPLHF. Using reference TRBV11-3 and TRBJ1-6 for the parts outside the CDR3, the full variable domain is EAGVVQSPRYKIIEKKQPVAFWCNPISGHNTLYWYLQNLGQGPELLIRYENEEAVDDSQLPKDRFSAERLKGVDSTLKIQPAELGDSAVYLCASSLETGTPLHFGNGTRLTVT.

This clone was seen a single time. The CDR3 reads CASNSWGGPGNTIYF. CDR3 DNA: TGTGCCAGCAACTCTTGGGGGGGGCCTGGAAACACCATATATTTT. V is TRBV7-9 and J is TRBJ1-3; D perhaps matches TRBD1 (6 bases). Germline lookup yields CDR1 SEHNR and CDR2 FQNEAQ (reference sequence). V dropped 7 bases and J dropped 2 bases, with 15 bases sitting between them. The CDR3 is 15 residues long.